A single sample gave rise to the 13 T cell receptor beta chains below, sequenced in a study of blood T cell repertoires in COVID-19. Sequenced by immunoSEQ multiplex PCR; TCRdb stores in-frame clones only, minus some. Among over 250,000 clones listed, approximately 88% were seen once. The specimen was peripheral blood. These receptors were collected from a human donor with COVID-19, enrolled during active disease. The donor label of this sample is uncertain.

The rearrangement links TRBV18 to TRBJ2-7, with D perhaps matching TRBD1 (6 bases). Trimming stripped 4 bases from V and 1 base from J, with 14 bases between. Germline V CDR1 and CDR2: KGHSH, LQKENI. The CDR3 has 15 amino acids. Here the CDR3 reads CASSQRMTGSYEQYF. CDR3 bases: TGTGCCAGCTCACAGAGAATGACAGGTTCCTACGAGCAGTACTTC.

The chain links TRBV27 to TRBJ2-3; 11 bases line up with TRBD2. The V gene's germline CDR1 is MNHEY and CDR2 SMNVEV (reference sequence). The trim removed 5 bases at V and 3 bases at J, leaving 7 bases unmatched. This CDR3 region has 16 residues. The CDR3 here is CASSQISGRGTDTQYF. DNA of the CDR3: TGTGCCAGCAGTCAAATTAGCGGGAGGGGTACAGATACGCAGTATTTT.

The chain uses TRBV11-3 and TRBJ2-2; possible D gene TRBD1, 5 bases. V was cut by 0 bases and J by 0 bases, with 17 bases left in between. The CDR3 is 19 amino acids. Germline CDR1 SGHNT, CDR2 YENEEA. CDR3 in amino acids: CASSLDYAGIFANTGELFF. CDR3 bases: TGTGCCAGCAGCTTAGATTACGCAGGGATCTTTGCGAACACCGGGGAGCTGTTTTTT.

The gene calls are TRBV12-3 or TRBV12-4 and TRBJ2-3, with TRBD1 as a possible D gene (5 bases). V was pared by 7 bases and J by 2 bases, with 10 bases between. The CDR3 consists of 13 residues. CDR3 DNA sequence: TGTGCCAGCACATGGGGCGACACAGATACGCAGTATTTT. Translated, it gives CASTWGDTDTQYF.

The chain uses TRBV27 and TRBJ1-2; no clear D gene. CDR3 length: 15 amino acids. V lost 6 bases and J lost 4, with 18 bases in between. Germline assignment: CDR1 MNHEY and CDR2 SMNVEV (reference sequence). Written as DNA, the CDR3 is TGTGCCAGCAGCCCACTGAACTCCGGGTCCTATGGCTACACCTTC. Amino acid sequence: CASSPLNSGSYGYTF.

The chain couples TRBV28 to TRBJ1-1, with TRBD1 matching 7 bases. The CDR3 has 17 residues. V was pared by 5 bases and J by 4 bases, with 16 bases of the junction left unmatched. Germline-derived CDR1 and CDR2 are MDHEN and SYDVKM. DNA for the CDR3: TGTGCCAGCAGTCGGTTCTCCGGGGGGGGACAGTTCACTGAAGCTTTCTTT. It yields the protein CASSRFSGGGQFTEAFF. The full variable domain, completed using reference TRBV28 and TRBJ1-1, is DVKVTQSSRYLVKRTGEKVFLECVQDMDHENMFWYRQDPGLGLRLIYFSYDVKMKEKGDIPEGYSVSREKKERFSLILESASTNQTSMYLCASSRFSGGGQFTEAFFGQGTRLTVV.

The J gene is TRBJ1-2, the V gene TRBV25-1, with TRBD1 matching over 7 bases. Germline V gives CDR1 MGHDK, CDR2 SYGVNS. With 6 bases clipped from V and 8 bases from J, the junction kept 9 bases outside the gene matches. There are 13 residues in the CDR3. The CDR3 DNA follows: TGTGCCAGCAGCCCACAGGGGCCGGAGGGCTACACCTTC. Its translation: CASSPQGPEGYTF.

In this sample, this clone turned up a few times. V usage is TRBV19 and J usage is TRBJ1-5; maybe TRBD1 (5 bases). The V end lost 3 bases, the J end lost 6 bases, and 12 bases lay between the germline ends. The CDR3 has 14 residues. Germline loops: CDR1 LNHDA, CDR2 SQIVND (reference sequence). The CDR3 DNA reads TGTGCCAGTAGTATCTCCAGGGATGGTCAGCCCCAGCATTTT. Residues: CASSISRDGQPQHF.

The V call is TRBV28, the J call TRBJ2-5; D is undetermined. This CDR3 has 12 amino acids. Trimming took 4 bases from V and 3 from J, leaving 6 bases between them. CDR1 is MDHEN, CDR2 SYDVKM, per germline. CDR3 sequence reads: CASSSLKETQYF. CDR3 bases: TGTGCCAGCAGTTCTTTAAAAGAGACCCAGTACTTC.

The chain links TRBV11-3 to TRBJ2-3; 15 bases are a match to TRBD2. This CDR3 contains 17 residues. The trim removed 4 bases at V and 5 bases at J, leaving 7 bases unmatched. CDR1 and CDR2 from the germline V gene are SGHNT and YENEEA. The CDR3 DNA follows: TGTGCCAGCAGCTCAGGGACTAGCGGGAGGAGTGGAGATACGCAGTATTTT. Its protein is CASSSGTSGRSGDTQYF. The full variable domain, with the rest looked up from reference TRBV11-3 and TRBJ2-3, is EAGVVQSPRYKIIEKKQPVAFWCNPISGHNTLYWYLQNLGQGPELLIRYENEEAVDDSQLPKDRFSAERLKGVDSTLKIQPAELGDSAVYLCASSSGTSGRSGDTQYFGPGTRLTVL.

The gene calls are TRBV2 and TRBJ2-1; 10 bases are a match to TRBD2. In germline, CDR1 is SNHLY, CDR2 FYNNEI. Trimming at V came to 6 bases and at J to 15 bases, leaving 14 bases not matched to a gene. The CDR3 is made up of 14 amino acids. CDR3 loop: CASSEQREGRPGFF. The CDR3 DNA sequence: TGTGCCAGCAGCGAACAGCGGGAGGGCCGACCGGGGTTCTTC.

The chain combines TRBV5-1 with TRBJ1-4; the D gene is possibly TRBD1 (6 bases). The germline CDR1 and CDR2 sequences are SGHRS and YFSETQ. The CDR3 is 15 amino acids. V lost 4 bases, J lost 8 bases, and 18 bases lay in between. The CDR3 region is CASSPDGTNREKLFF. CDR3 DNA sequence: TGCGCCAGCAGCCCGGATGGGACAAATAGAGAAAAACTGTTTTTT.

This chain connects TRBV6-4 to TRBJ1-2; TRBD1 aligns across 11 bases. J gave up 8 bases and V 4 bases, and 6 bases lay outside the gene matches. The CDR3 extends over 14 amino acids. Germline V gives CDR1 MRHNA, CDR2 SNTAGT. CDR3 residues: CASSAGTGGLGYTF. In DNA, the CDR3 is TGTGCCAGCAGTGCCGGGACAGGGGGATTAGGCTACACCTTC.